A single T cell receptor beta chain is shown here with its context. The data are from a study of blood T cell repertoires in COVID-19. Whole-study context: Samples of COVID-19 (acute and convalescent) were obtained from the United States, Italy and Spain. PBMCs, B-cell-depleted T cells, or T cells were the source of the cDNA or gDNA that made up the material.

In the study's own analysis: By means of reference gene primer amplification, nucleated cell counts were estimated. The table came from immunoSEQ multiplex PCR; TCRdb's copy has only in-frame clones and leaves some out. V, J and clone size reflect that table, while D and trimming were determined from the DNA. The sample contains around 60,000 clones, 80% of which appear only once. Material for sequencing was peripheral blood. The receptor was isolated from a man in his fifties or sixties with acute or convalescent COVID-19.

The CDR3 sequence: CASSLRHRGRGTDTQYF. The CDR3, as DNA: TGTGCCAGCAGCTTGCGTCACAGGGGGCGAGGCACAGATACGCAGTATTTT. The chain couples TRBV7-8 to TRBJ2-3; 9 bases are a match to TRBD1. J gave up 1 base and V 3 bases, and 8 bases lay outside the gene matches. The germline V gene has CDR1 SGHVS and CDR2 FQNEAQ. The CDR3 loop spans 17 amino acids.